This T cell receptor beta chain was retrieved from a study of T cells in Graves' hyperthyroidism and ophthalmopathy. In its sample, this clonotype was seen many times. Template material for amplifying TCR beta CDR3 regions consisted of RNA transcripts. In the first-round RT-PCR of the TCR CDR3, the HTBI primer set was used. MiXCR, run by TCRdb on the multiplex PCR reads, gives a single entry per CDR3 protein. The sample carries about 380,000 distinct CDR3 sequences, more than 12% recorded once. J gave up 6 bases and V 7 bases, and 6 bases lay outside the gene matches. Germline CDR1 DFQATT, CDR2 SNEGSKA (reference sequence). This CDR3 contains 11 residues.

The chain employs TRBV20-1 and TRBJ2-7; 7 bases are a match to TRBD1. Sequencing was done on a sample of blood. The TCR originated in a woman aged 25 to 45 with Graves' ophthalmopathy. CDR3 in amino acids: CSVTTGIEQYF. The CDR3 DNA sequence: TGCAGTGTAACGACAGGGATCGAGCAGTACTTC.